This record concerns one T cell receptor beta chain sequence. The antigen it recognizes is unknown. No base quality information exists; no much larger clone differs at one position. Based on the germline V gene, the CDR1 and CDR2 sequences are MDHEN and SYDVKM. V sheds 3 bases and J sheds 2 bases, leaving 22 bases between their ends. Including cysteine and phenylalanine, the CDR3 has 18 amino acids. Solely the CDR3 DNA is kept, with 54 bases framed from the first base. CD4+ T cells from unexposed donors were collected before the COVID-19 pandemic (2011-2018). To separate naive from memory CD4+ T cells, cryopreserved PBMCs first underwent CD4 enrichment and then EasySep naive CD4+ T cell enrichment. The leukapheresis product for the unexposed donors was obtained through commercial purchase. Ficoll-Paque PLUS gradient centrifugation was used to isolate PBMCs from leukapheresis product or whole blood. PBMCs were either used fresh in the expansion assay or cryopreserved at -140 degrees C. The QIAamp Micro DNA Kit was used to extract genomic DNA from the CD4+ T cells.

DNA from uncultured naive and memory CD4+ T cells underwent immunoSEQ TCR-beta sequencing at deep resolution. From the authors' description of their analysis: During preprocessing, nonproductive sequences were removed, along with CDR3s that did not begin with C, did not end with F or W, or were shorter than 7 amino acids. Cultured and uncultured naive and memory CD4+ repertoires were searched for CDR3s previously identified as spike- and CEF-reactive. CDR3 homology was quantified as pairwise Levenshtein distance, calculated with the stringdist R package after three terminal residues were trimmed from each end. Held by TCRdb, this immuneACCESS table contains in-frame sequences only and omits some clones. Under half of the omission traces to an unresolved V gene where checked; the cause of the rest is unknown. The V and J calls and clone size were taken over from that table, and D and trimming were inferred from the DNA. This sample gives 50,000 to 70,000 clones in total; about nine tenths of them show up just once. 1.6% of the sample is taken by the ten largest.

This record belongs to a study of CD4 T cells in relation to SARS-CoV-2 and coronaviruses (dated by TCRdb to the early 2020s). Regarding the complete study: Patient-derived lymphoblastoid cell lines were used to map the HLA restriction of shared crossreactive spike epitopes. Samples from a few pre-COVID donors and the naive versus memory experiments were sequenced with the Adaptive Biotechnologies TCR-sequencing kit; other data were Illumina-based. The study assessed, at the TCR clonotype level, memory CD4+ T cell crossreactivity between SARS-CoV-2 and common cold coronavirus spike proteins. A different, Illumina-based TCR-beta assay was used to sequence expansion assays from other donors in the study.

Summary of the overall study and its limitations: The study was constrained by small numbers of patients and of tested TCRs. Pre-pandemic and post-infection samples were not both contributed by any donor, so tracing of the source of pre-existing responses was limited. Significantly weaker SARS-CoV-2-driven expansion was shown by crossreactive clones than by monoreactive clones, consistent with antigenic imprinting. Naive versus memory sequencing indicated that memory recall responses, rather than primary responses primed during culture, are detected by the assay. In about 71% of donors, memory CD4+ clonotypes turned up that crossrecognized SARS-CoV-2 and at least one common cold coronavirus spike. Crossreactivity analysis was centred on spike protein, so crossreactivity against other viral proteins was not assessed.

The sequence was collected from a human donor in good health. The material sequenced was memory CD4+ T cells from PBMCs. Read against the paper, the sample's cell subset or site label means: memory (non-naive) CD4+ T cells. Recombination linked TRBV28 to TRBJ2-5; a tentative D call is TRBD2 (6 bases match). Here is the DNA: TGTGCCAGCAGTTTGGAAAGACTAGACCGTACTAAGCAAGAGACCCAGTACTTC. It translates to CASSLERLDRTKQETQYF.